This record concerns one T cell receptor (beta chain) sequence. The target antigen is unknown. In germline, CDR1 is GTSNPN, CDR2 SVGIG (reference sequence). The ends lost 2 bases at V and 5 bases at J; junction bases unmatched: 10. The CDR3 spans 17 residues. The data originate from a study of cytomegalovirus exposure and HLA in healthy donors. PCR employed 60 Vbeta and 13 Jbeta primers. Sequenced by immunoSEQ multiplex PCR; TCRdb stores in-frame clones only, minus some. The sample consists of approximately 100,000 clones, about three quarters of them appearing once. Study-level results: Analysis was carried out at a later point, and it linked a missense DCLRE1C variant to TCR beta V- and J-gene trimming.

Sequencing used PBMCs. This rearrangement joins TRBV30 to TRBJ1-5, with 12 bases fitting TRBD1. This clonotype was sampled from a male donor in good health and CMV-seropositive. CDR3 loop: CAWSRRDRGLGDQPQHF. The CDR3 DNA sequence: TGTGCCTGGAGTCGCCGGGACAGGGGGCTCGGAGATCAGCCCCAGCATTTT. Supplemented by reference TRBV30 and TRBJ1-5, the full variable domain reads SQTIHQWPATLVQPVGSPLSLECTVEGTSNPNLYWYRQAAGRGLQLLFYSVGIGQISSEVPQNLSASRPQDRQFILSSKKLLLSDSGFYLCAWSRRDRGLGDQPQHFGDGTRLSIL.